This T cell receptor (beta chain) was identified in a study of beta chain features in type 1 diabetes. Study background: Taken together, all samples contributed fewer than 110 million examined sorted cells. Findings of the study overall: Researchers reported that naive, central memory and Treg TCRB repertoires appeared more similar in patients than in healthy donors. Patients with Type 1 diabetes showed moderately but significantly shorter TCRB CDR3s in all four CD4+ subsets. In cDNA sequencing, cells with high TCR expression could be over-represented.

The germline V gene encodes CDR1 SGHRS and CDR2 YFSETQ. V was pared by 4 bases and J by 0 bases, with 6 bases between. This CDR3 is 13 amino acids long. Expressed TCRB transcripts were sequenced because the entire RNA isolate underwent reverse transcription. Generated by immunoSEQ multiplex PCR, the TCRdb table keeps only in-frame clones and is missing some. The sample shows about 410,000 clones, about 14% of them seen only once. About this clone: The antigen remains undetermined.

This TCR was sampled from a man aged 30 to 39 in good health. Input material: naive CD4+ T cells from blood. The genes are TRBV5-1 and TRBJ2-3; D not certain. CDR3: CASSQDSTDTQYF. CDR3 nucleotide sequence: TGCGCCAGCAGCCAAGACAGCACAGATACGCAGTATTTT.